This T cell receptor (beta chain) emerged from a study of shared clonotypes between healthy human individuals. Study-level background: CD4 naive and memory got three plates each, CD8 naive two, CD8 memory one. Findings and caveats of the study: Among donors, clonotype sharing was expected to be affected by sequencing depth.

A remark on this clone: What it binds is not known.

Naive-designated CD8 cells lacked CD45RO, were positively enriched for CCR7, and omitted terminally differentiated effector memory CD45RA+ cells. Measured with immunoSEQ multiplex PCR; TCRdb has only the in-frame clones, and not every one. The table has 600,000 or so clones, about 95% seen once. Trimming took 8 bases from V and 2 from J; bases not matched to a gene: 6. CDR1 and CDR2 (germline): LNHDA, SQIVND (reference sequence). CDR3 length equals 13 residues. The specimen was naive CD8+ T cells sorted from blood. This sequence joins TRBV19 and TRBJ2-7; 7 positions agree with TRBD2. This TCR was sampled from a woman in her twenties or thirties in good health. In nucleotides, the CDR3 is TGTGCCAGTGGTAGCGGGTCCACCTACGAGCAGTACTTC. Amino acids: CASGSGSTYEQYF.